This T cell receptor beta chain was captured by sequencing in a study of shared clonotypes between healthy human individuals. This CDR3 contains 10 residues. From germline, CDR1 is MDHEN and CDR2 SYDVKM. With 10 bases removed from V and 3 bases from J, the gap between germline ends came to 6 bases. General observations from the study: In contrast to clonotypes shared by all four donors, non-shared clonotypes had lower generation probabilities.

Libraries were prepared by immunoSEQ multiplex PCR; TCRdb keeps only in-frame clonotypes and omits some of them. Of about 380,000 clones in the sample, about 97% were seen once. As to this clone: No antigen is known for it.

Sequenced sample: memory CD8+ T cells sorted from blood. Regarding subset: CD45RO+ cells pooled with CCR7-negative TemRA cells. The source is a man between 25 and 39 years old in good health. The chain couples TRBV28 to TRBJ1-1; D remains unclear. The CDR3 DNA follows: TGTGCCACACGGTACACTGAAGCTTTCTTT. Residues: CATRYTEAFF.